These T cell receptor beta chains were read from a single sample in a study of T cell repertoires in cytomegalovirus infection. No antigen has been identified for these receptors. In TCRdb, the reads were re-called with MiXCR into one record per CDR3 protein. The sample carries some 940,000 distinct CDR3 sequences, roughly 30% recorded once. The sample here was cultured CD8+ T cells from PBMCs, taken from culture after CMV antigen stimulation. Source of these receptors: a human donor in good health (CMV status not recorded). Some clones in this sample may be carry-over from other donors' samples. Both conserved end residues are part of each CDR3. The order of the fields is J gene, clone size, D gene, V gene, CDR3 protein, CDR3 DNA. D genes are given only for firm matches. The size entry is marked missing in some rows and otherwise reads once, few, many or a size class.

>TRBJ1-3|few|NA|TRBV10-3
CAISDSSGNTIYF
TGTGCCATCAGTGACAGCTCTGGAAACACCATATATTTT
>TRBJ2-5|NA|NA|TRBV15
CATSSYPLTAGATQYF
TGTGCCACCAGCTCTTACCCCCTTACCGCAGGCGCGACCCAGTACTTC
>TRBJ1-2|NA|TRBD1|TRBV6-5
CASSYSGTGTNYGYTF
TGTGCCAGCAGTTACAGCGGGACAGGGACTAACTATGGCTACACCTTC
>TRBJ2-5|NA|TRBD2|TRBV4-1
CASSPLPGLADQTQYF
TGCGCCAGCAGCCCGCTACCGGGACTAGCGGATCAGACCCAGTACTTC
>TRBJ2-7|many|TRBD1|TRBV6-5
CASSPRQGPYEQYF
TGTGCCAGCAGTCCAAGACAGGGTCCGTACGAGCAGTACTTC
>TRBJ2-5|NA|TRBD2|TRBV4-1
CASSQDGGAGVGETQYF
TGCGCCAGCAGCCAAGACGGCGGAGCGGGGGTTGGAGAGACCCAGTACTTC
>TRBJ1-5|NA|NA|TRBV7-9
CASSLEGLQPQHF
TGTGCCAGCAGCTTAGAGGGTCTTCAGCCCCAGCATTTT
>TRBJ2-3|many|NA|TRBV6-5
CASSSTGTTDTQYF
TGTGCCAGCAGTTCGACGGGAACGACAGATACGCAGTATTTT
>TRBJ2-1|many|NA|TRBV7-2
CASSLVTARTSYNEQFF
TGTGCCAGCAGCTTGGTGACGGCCCGGACTTCCTACAATGAGCAGTTCTTC
>TRBJ2-1|few|NA|TRBV12-5
CASGLGGLYYNEQFF
TGTGCTAGTGGTTTGGGCGGGCTATACTACAATGAGCAGTTCTTC
>TRBJ2-2|NA|NA|TRBV19
CASSIYHSKNTGELFF
TGTGCCAGTAGTATATATCACAGTAAGAACACCGGGGAGCTGTTTTTT
>TRBJ2-3|few|TRBD1|TRBV25-1
CASSAYQGTAGTSTDTQYF
TGTGCCAGCAGTGCGTACCAAGGGACAGCAGGAACTAGCACAGATACGCAGTATTTT
>TRBJ1-4|NA|NA|TRBV19
CATYSSGNEKLFF
TGTGCCACATACAGCTCCGGAAATGAAAAACTGTTTTTT
>TRBJ2-7|many|NA|TRBV6-1
CASSERGDWRSYEQYF
TGTGCCAGCAGTGAAAGAGGGGATTGGCGTTCCTACGAGCAGTACTTC
>TRBJ2-1|NA|NA|TRBV7-2
CASSLQRAGLYNEQFF
TGTGCCAGCAGCTTACAGCGGGCGGGCCTCTACAATGAGCAGTTCTTC
>TRBJ2-6|NA|TRBD2|TRBV10-3
CAIMTTSGAVGANVLTF
TGTGCCATCATGACAACTAGCGGGGCGGTTGGGGCCAACGTCCTGACTTTC
>TRBJ1-4|NA|TRBD1|TRBV6-5
CASSYIGGTEKLFF
TGTGCCAGCAGTTACATAGGGGGCACTGAAAAACTGTTTTTT
>TRBJ2-2|many|NA|TRBV7-8
CASSPRRGGTGELFF
TGTGCCAGCAGCCCCAGGCGGGGCGGGACCGGGGAGCTGTTTTTT
>TRBJ2-1|once|NA|TRBV7-4
CASSRVLGGAEDNEQFF
TGTGCCAGCAGCCGTGTTCTGGGGGGGGCTGAGGACAATGAGCAGTTCTTC
>TRBJ2-3|NA|TRBD1|TRBV27
CASSLIGGLTPDTQYF
TGTGCCAGCAGTTTAATAGGGGGCCTGACTCCAGATACGCAGTATTTT
>TRBJ1-1|few|NA|TRBV6-2/TRBV6-3
CASSYNWGAGEAFF
TGTGCCAGCAGTTACAATTGGGGGGCTGGTGAAGCTTTCTTT
>TRBJ2-1|few|TRBD1|TRBV20-1
CSARDPGTGDYNEQFF
TGCAGTGCTAGAGATCCCGGGACAGGGGACTACAATGAGCAGTTCTTC
>TRBJ2-1|NA|NA|TRBV27
CASKDLVTHNEQFF
TGTGCCAGCAAAGACTTGGTGACACACAATGAGCAGTTCTTC
>TRBJ1-4|NA|NA|TRBV10-2
CASSESLEKLFF
TGCGCCAGCAGTGAGTCTTTGGAAAAACTGTTTTTT
>TRBJ1-5|few|TRBD1|TRBV6-5
CASSLSGQGHNQPQHF
TGTGCCAGCAGTCTGTCGGGACAGGGTCACAATCAGCCCCAGCATTTT
>TRBJ2-5|many|NA|TRBV7-6
CASSLALSFGALWAQYF
TGTGCCAGCAGCTTAGCGCTATCCTTCGGGGCCCTTTGGGCCCAGTACTTC
>TRBJ1-5|NA|NA|TRBV2
CASSEDGFDNQPQHF
TGTGCCAGCAGTGAAGACGGATTTGACAATCAGCCCCAGCATTTT
>TRBJ2-4|NA|TRBD1|TRBV12-3/TRBV12-4
CASRPGQAIAKNIQYF
TGTGCCAGCAGGCCAGGACAGGCGATAGCCAAAAACATTCAGTACTTC
>TRBJ1-1|many|NA|TRBV2
CASSERGGQAFF
TGTGCCAGCAGTGAGAGGGGGGGGCAAGCTTTCTTT
>TRBJ2-1|few|NA|TRBV4-1
CASSQFVSEQFF
TGCGCCAGCAGCCAATTTGTCAGTGAGCAGTTCTTC
>TRBJ2-1|NA|TRBD1|TRBV6-6
CASSYSPTGGWNEQFF
TGTGCCAGCAGTTACTCCCCGACAGGGGGCTGGAATGAGCAGTTCTTC
>TRBJ2-7|few|TRBD2|TRBV12-3/TRBV12-4
CASSTPGLAGVSYEQYF
TGTGCCAGCAGCACACCGGGACTAGCGGGGGTATCCTACGAGCAGTACTTC
>TRBJ1-1|many|NA|TRBV7-8
CASSQSREGNTEAFF
TGTGCCAGCAGCCAATCCCGGGAGGGAAACACTGAAGCTTTCTTT
>TRBJ2-5|NA|TRBD1|TRBV24-1
CATSDFGQGRGETQYF
TGTGCCACCAGTGATTTCGGACAGGGGAGAGGAGAGACCCAGTACTTC
>TRBJ1-6|few|NA|TRBV27
CASSLWNKNNSPLHF
TGTGCCAGCAGTTTATGGAACAAGAATAATTCACCCCTCCACTTT
>TRBJ1-5|few|TRBD1|TRBV27
CASSHGQGGRPQHF
TGTGCCAGCAGTCATGGACAGGGGGGGAGGCCCCAGCATTTT
>TRBJ1-5|many|NA|TRBV7-9
CASSPGTVGNQPQHF
TGTGCCAGCAGCCCCGGGACGGTGGGGAATCAGCCCCAGCATTTT
>TRBJ2-5|NA|NA|TRBV19
CASSSGRPAETQYF
TGTGCCAGTAGTTCAGGAAGGCCCGCAGAGACCCAGTACTTC
>TRBJ2-7|many|NA|TRBV7-2
CASSPNSWYEQYF
TGTGCCAGCAGCCCTAACTCGTGGTACGAGCAGTACTTC
>TRBJ1-2|NA|TRBD1|TRBV2
CASGRTGDGYTF
TGTGCCAGCGGTAGGACAGGGGATGGCTACACCTTC
>TRBJ2-3|NA|TRBD1|TRBV7-9
CASSSPWDRSNTQYF
TGTGCCAGCAGCTCGCCTTGGGACAGGAGTAATACGCAGTATTTT
>TRBJ1-1|NA|NA|TRBV18
CASSPWDPGDTEAFF
TGTGCCAGCTCACCTTGGGACCCCGGGGACACTGAAGCTTTCTTT
>TRBJ2-2|NA|NA|TRBV27
CASSLYAEGIGELFF
TGTGCCAGCAGTTTATATGCCGAGGGGATCGGGGAGCTGTTTTTT
>TRBJ1-6|NA|NA|TRBV7-2
CASSPHRTYNSPLHF
TGTGCCAGCAGCCCCCATAGGACCTATAATTCACCCCTCCACTTT
>TRBJ1-1|few|NA|TRBV19
CASTFADPNTEAFF
TGTGCCAGTACCTTTGCGGACCCGAACACTGAAGCTTTCTTT
>TRBJ2-1|NA|NA|TRBV19
CASSIVSGSSYNEQFF
TGTGCCAGTAGTATCGTTTCAGGGAGCTCCTACAATGAGCAGTTCTTC
>TRBJ2-2|few|NA|TRBV2
CASRRDGNTGELFF
TGTGCCAGCAGGAGGGACGGAAACACCGGGGAGCTGTTTTTT
>TRBJ2-1|NA|NA|TRBV11-1
CASSLERGHNEQFF
TGTGCCAGCAGCTTGGAGCGAGGACACAATGAGCAGTTCTTC
>TRBJ2-3|NA|NA|TRBV6-1
CASSGGDRPTDTQYF
TGTGCCAGCAGCGGGGGGGACAGACCCACAGATACGCAGTATTTT
>TRBJ2-3|NA|NA|TRBV7-6
CASSYVPSGGRGNTDTQYF
TGTGCCAGCAGCTACGTCCCTTCAGGCGGGCGGGGTAACACAGATACGCAGTATTTT
>TRBJ2-2|few|TRBD1|TRBV27
CASGWDRPNTGELFF
TGTGCCAGCGGATGGGACAGGCCGAACACCGGGGAGCTGTTTTTT
>TRBJ2-1|NA|TRBD2|TRBV6-6
CASTPRASGGYNEQFF
TGTGCCAGCACCCCAAGGGCTAGCGGGGGCTACAATGAGCAGTTCTTC
>TRBJ1-2|NA|NA|TRBV6-2/TRBV6-3
CASIEDGTYTF
TGTGCCAGCATCGAGGACGGGACCTACACCTTC